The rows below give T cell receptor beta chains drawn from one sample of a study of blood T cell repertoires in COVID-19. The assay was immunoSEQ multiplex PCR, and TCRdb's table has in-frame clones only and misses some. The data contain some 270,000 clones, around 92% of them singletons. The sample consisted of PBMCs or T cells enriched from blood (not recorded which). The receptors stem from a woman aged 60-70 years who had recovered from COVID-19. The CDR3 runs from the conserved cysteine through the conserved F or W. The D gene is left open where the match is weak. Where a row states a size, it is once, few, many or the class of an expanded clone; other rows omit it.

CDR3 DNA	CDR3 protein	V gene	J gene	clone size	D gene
TGTGCCAGCTCACTAAACGGGGGATCGAGTGGCTACACCTTC	CASSLNGGSSGYTF	TRBV18	TRBJ1-2	.	.
TGTGCCAGCAGTTACTTCCGGACAGGTGATAATTCACCCCTCCACTTT	CASSYFRTGDNSPLHF	TRBV6-5	TRBJ1-6	.	TRBD1
TGTGCCAGCAGCCAGAACCCCGGCGGTATAGAGACCCAGTACTTC	CASSQNPGGIETQYF	TRBV3-1/TRBV3-2	TRBJ2-5	.	.
TGTGCCAGTCTCCGGGACAGGGGGCTTTTTGATTCACCCCTCCACTTT	CASLRDRGLFDSPLHF	TRBV2	TRBJ1-6	.	TRBD1
TGTGCCAGCAGCCGACAGGGCTCGGAGGGCTACACCTTC	CASSRQGSEGYTF	TRBV5-5	TRBJ1-2	once	TRBD1
TGCGCCAGCAGCCCGGGCCAAGGGAGAGCTTTCTTT	CASSPGQGRAFF	TRBV5-1	TRBJ1-1	.	.
TGTGCCAGCAGTTTGAGCGGGGGAGGTGAGACCCAGTACTTC	CASSLSGGGETQYF	TRBV28	TRBJ2-5	.	TRBD2
TGTGCCAGCAGCCAAGGGGGGGTCGGAGAAAAACTGTTTTTT	CASSQGGVGEKLFF	TRBV4-2	TRBJ1-4	.	.
TGTGCCTGGGGCAGGGATCCAGATACGCAGTATTTT	CAWGRDPDTQYF	TRBV30	TRBJ2-3	.	.
TGCGCCAGCAGAACCGGGACTAGTGATGTGGGGGAGACCCAGTACTTC	CASRTGTSDVGETQYF	TRBV5-1	TRBJ2-5	.	TRBD2
TGTGCCAGTAGTATAGGCCGACAGGGGGGTATAGCGAACTATGGCTACACCTTC	CASSIGRQGGIANYGYTF	TRBV19	TRBJ1-2	.	TRBD1
TGTGCCAGTCGGTCCATCCTGGAGAATGGCTACACCTTC	CASRSILENGYTF	TRBV5-4	TRBJ1-2	.	.
TGTGCCAGTAGTACGCAGGGGGTTAGCAATCAGCCCCAGCATTTT	CASSTQGVSNQPQHF	TRBV19	TRBJ1-5	.	TRBD1
TGTGCCAGCAGCCAAGGGGACAGAAGGCGGAATTCACCCCTCCACTTT	CASSQGDRRRNSPLHF	TRBV3-1/TRBV3-2	TRBJ1-6	.	TRBD1
TGTGCCATCAGGCGGGACGGTAATAATTCACCCCTCCACTTT	CAIRRDGNNSPLHF	TRBV10-3	TRBJ1-6	.	.
TGTGCCAGCAGCTTAGTGGCGGTGCAGGGTGGCTACACCTTC	CASSLVAVQGGYTF	TRBV7-8	TRBJ1-2	once	.
TGTGCCAGTAGAGTTCAGGGGGATCGCAATCAGCCCCAGCATTTT	CASRVQGDRNQPQHF	TRBV19	TRBJ1-5	.	TRBD1
TGTGCCAGCAGCTTGGTCCCCACTAGCGGGGGACCCCAAGAGACCCAGTACTTC	CASSLVPTSGGPQETQYF	TRBV5-5	TRBJ2-5	.	TRBD2
TGTGCCAGCAGTTATCGTATTACCCGCAGATCAAATAACTATGGCTACACCTTC	CASSYRITRRSNNYGYTF	TRBV28	TRBJ1-2	.	.
TGTGCCAGCTCATCGACCGGAGGGAGCAATAATCAGCCCCAGCATTTT	CASSSTGGSNNQPQHF	TRBV6-6	TRBJ1-5	.	.
TGTGCCAGCAGCCCCGGAGGGCCCGCCTACAATGAGCAGTTCTTC	CASSPGGPAYNEQFF	TRBV7-9	TRBJ2-1	few	.
TGTGCCACCAGTGACCCCCAGGGGGGAGCCTCCTACAATGAGCAGTTCTTC	CATSDPQGGASYNEQFF	TRBV24-1	TRBJ2-1	.	.